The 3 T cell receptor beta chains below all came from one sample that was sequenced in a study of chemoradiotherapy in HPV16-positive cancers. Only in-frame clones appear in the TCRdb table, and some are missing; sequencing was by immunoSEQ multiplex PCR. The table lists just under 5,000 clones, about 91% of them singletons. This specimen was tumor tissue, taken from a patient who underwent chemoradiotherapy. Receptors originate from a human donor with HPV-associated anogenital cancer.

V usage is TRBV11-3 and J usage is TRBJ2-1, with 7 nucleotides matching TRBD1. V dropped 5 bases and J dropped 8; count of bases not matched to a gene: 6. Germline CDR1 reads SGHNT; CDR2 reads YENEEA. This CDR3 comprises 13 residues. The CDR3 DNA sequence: TGTGCCAGCAGCCTCAGGGGGTGGGATGAGCAGTTCTTC. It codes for CASSLRGWDEQFF. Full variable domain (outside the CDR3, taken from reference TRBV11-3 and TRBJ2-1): EAGVVQSPRYKIIEKKQPVAFWCNPISGHNTLYWYLQNLGQGPELLIRYENEEAVDDSQLPKDRFSAERLKGVDSTLKIQPAELGDSAVYLCASSLRGWDEQFFGPGTRLTVL.

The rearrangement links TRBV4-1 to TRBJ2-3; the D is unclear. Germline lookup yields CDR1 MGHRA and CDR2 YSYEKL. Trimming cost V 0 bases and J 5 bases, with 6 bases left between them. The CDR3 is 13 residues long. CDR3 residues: CASSQETVDTQYF. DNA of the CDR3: TGCGCCAGCAGCCAAGAAACAGTAGATACGCAGTATTTT.

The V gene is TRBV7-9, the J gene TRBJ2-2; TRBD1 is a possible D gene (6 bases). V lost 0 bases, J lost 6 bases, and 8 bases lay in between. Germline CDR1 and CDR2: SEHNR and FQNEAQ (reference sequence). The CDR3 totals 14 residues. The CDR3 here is CASSLAGGAGELFF. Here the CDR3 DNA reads TGTGCCAGCAGCTTAGCTGGGGGCGCCGGGGAGCTGTTTTTT.